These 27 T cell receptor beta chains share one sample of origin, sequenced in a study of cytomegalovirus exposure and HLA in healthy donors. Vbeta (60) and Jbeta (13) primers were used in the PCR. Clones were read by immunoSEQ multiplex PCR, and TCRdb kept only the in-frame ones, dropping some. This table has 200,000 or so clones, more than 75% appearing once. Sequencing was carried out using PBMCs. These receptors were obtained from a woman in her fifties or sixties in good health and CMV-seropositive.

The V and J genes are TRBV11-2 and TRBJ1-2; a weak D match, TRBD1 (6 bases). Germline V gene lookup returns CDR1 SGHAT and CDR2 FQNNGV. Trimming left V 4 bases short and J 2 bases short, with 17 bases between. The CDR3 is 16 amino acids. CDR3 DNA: TGTGCCAGCAGCTCCGGGTCGGGGCAGGGGAACTATGGCTACACCTTC. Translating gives CASSSGSGQGNYGYTF.

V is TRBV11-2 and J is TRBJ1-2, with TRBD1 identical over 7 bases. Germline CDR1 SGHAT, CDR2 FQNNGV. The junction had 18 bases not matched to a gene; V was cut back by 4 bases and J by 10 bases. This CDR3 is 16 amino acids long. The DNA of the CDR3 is TGTGCCAGCAGCTCCATGACCCGACGGACAGGAGGGGACTACACCTTC. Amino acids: CASSSMTRRTGGDYTF.

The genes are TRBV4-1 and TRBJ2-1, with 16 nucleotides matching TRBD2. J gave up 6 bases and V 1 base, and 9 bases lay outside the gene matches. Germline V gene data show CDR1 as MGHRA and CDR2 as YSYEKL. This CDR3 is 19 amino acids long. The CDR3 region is CASSQAPGTSGGAGNEQFF. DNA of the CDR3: TGCGCCAGCAGCCAAGCCCCCGGGACTAGCGGGGGGGCTGGCAATGAGCAGTTCTTC.

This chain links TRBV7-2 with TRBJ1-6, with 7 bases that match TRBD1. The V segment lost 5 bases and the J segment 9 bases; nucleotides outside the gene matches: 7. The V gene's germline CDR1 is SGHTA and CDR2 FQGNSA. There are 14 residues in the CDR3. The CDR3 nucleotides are TGTGCCAGCAGCCAGAGGGGGCAGGGTTCACCCCTCCACTTT. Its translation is CASSQRGQGSPLHF.

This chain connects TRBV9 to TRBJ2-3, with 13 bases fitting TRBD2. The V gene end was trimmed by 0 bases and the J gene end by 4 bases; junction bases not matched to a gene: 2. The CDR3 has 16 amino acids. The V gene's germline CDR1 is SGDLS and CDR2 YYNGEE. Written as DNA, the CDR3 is TGTGCCAGCAGCGTAGGGACTAGCGGGGGATCAGATACGCAGTATTTT. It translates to CASSVGTSGGSDTQYF.

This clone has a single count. The DNA of the CDR3 is TGTGCCAGCAGTCCTAGCGGGGGGACCCAAGAGACCCAGTACTTC. Protein product: CASSPSGGTQETQYF. The gene calls are TRBV6-5 and TRBJ2-5, with 11 bases that match TRBD2. CDR1 and CDR2 from the germline V gene are MNHEY and SVGAGI. The length of the CDR3 is 15 residues. V lost 5 bases, J lost 1 base, and 3 bases stayed unmatched.

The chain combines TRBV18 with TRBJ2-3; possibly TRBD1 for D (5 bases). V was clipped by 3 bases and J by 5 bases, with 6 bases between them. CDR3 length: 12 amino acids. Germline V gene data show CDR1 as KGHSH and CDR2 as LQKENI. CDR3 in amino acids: CASSPTEDTQYF. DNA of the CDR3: TGTGCCAGCTCACCGACAGAAGATACGCAGTATTTT.

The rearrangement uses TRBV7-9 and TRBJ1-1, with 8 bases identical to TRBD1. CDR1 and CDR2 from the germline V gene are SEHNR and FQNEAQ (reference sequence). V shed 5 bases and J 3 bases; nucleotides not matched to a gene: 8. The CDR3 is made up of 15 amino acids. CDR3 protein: CASSPTTGGDTEAFF. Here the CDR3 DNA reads TGTGCCAGCAGCCCGACCACAGGGGGAGACACTGAAGCTTTCTTT.

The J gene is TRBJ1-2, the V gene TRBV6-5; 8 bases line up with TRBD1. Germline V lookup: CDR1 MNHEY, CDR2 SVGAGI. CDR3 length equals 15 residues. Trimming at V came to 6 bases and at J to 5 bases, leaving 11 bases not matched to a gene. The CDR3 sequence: CASRDPGQGGYGYTF. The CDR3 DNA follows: TGTGCCAGCAGAGATCCCGGACAGGGCGGTTATGGCTACACCTTC.

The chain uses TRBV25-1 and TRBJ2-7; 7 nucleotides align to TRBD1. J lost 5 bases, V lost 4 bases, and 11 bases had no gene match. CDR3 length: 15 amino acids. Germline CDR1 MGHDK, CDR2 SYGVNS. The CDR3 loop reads CASSVSRGQVNEQYF. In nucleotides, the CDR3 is TGTGCCAGCAGTGTCTCTAGGGGGCAGGTAAACGAGCAGTACTTC.

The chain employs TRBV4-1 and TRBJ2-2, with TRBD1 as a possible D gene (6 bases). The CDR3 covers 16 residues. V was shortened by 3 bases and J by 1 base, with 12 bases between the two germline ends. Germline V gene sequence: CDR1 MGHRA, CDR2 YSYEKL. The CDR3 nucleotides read TGCGCCAGCAGCCATACCCCGGGACAGAACACCGGGGAGCTGTTTTTT. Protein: CASSHTPGQNTGELFF.

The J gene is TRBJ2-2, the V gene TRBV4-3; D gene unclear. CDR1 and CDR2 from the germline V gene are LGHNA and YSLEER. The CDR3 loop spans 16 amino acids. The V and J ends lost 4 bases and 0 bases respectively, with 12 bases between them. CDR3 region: CASSPEPGPNTGELFF. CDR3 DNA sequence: TGCGCCAGCAGCCCCGAGCCGGGTCCGAACACCGGGGAGCTGTTTTTT.

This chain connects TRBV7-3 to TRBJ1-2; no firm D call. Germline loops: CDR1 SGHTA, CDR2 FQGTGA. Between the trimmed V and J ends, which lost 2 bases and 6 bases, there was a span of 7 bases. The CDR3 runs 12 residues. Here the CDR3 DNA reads TGTGCCAGCAGCTTAGTCCGGGATGGCTACACCTTC. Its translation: CASSLVRDGYTF.

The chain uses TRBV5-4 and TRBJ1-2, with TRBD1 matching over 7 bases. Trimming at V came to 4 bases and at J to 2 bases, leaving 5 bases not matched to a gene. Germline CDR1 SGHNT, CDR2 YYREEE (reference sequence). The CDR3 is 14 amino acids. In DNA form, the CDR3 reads TGTGCCAGCAGCCCCTCACAGGGGAACTATGGCTACACCTTC. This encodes CASSPSQGNYGYTF.

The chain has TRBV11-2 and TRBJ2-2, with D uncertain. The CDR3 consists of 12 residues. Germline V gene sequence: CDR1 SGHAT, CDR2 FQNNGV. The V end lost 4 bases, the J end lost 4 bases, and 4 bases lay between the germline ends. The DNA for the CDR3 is TGTGCCAGCAGCTCCCTCACCGGGGAGCTGTTTTTT. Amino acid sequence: CASSSLTGELFF.

The CDR3 spells CASSLSTGTGFLEKLFF. CDR3 DNA: TGCGCCAGCAGCTTGTCCACCGGGACAGGGTTTCTGGAAAAACTGTTTTTT. The chain couples TRBV5-1 to TRBJ1-4, with 9 bases identical to TRBD1. The length of the CDR3 is 17 residues. Germline CDR1 and CDR2: SGHRS and YFSETQ. V lost 1 base to trimming and J lost 8 bases; unmatched junction nucleotides: 12.

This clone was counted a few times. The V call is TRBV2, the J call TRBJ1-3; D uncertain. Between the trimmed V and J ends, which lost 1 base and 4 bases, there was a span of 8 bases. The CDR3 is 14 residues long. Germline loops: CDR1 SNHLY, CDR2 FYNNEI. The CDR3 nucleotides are TGTGCCAGCAGTGAAGGAGGGAAGGGAAACACCATATATTTT. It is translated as CASSEGGKGNTIYF.

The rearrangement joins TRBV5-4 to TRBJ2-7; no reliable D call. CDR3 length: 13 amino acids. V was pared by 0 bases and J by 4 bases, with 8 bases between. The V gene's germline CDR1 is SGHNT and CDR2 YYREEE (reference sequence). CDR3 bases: TGTGCCAGCAGCTTGGCGTCTCGTTACGAGCAGTACTTC. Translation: CASSLASRYEQYF.

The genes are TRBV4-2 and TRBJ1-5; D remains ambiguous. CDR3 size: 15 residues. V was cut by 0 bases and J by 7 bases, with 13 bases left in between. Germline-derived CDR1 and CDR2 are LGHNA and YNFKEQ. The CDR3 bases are TGTGCCAGCAGCCAAGAAGTGGCGGGCGGACAGCCCCAGCATTTT. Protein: CASSQEVAGGQPQHF.

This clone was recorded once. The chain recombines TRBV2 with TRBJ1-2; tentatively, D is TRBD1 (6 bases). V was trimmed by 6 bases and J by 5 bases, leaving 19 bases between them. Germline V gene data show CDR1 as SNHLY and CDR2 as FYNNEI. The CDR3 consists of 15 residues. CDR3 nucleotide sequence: TGTGCCAGCAGATCCGACAGGACCCTTTGGTATGGCTACACCTTC. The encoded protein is CASRSDRTLWYGYTF.

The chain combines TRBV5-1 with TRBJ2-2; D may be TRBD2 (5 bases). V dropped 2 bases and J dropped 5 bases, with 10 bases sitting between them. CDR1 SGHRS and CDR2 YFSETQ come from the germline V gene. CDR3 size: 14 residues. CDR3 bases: TGCGCCAGCAGCTTCCGGGGTGGGACCGGGGAGCTGTTTTTT. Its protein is CASSFRGGTGELFF.

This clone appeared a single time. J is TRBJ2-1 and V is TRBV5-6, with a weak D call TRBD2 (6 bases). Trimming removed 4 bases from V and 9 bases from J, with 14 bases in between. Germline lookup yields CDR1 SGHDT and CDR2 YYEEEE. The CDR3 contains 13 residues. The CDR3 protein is CASSLRGSGEQFF. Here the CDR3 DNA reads TGTGCCAGCAGCCTCCGAGGTAGCGGTGAGCAGTTCTTC. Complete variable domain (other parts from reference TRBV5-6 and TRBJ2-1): DAGVTQSPTHLIKTRGQQVTLRCSPKSGHDTVSWYQQALGQGPQFIFQYYEEEERQRGNFPDRFSGHQFPNYSSELNVNALLLGDSALYLCASSLRGSGEQFFGPGTRLTVL.

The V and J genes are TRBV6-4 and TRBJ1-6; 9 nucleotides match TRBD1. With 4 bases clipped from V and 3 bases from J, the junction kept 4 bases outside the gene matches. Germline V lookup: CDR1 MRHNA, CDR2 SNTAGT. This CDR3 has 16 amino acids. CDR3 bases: TGTGCCAGCAGTGGGGGACAGGGAAACTATAATTCACCCCTCCACTTT. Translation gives CASSGGQGNYNSPLHF.

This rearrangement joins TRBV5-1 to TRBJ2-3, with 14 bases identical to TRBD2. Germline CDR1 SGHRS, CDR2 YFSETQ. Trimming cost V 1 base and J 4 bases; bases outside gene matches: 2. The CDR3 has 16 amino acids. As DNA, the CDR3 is TGCGCCAGCAGCTTGCGGACTAGCGGGGGGTCAGATACGCAGTATTTT. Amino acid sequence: CASSLRTSGGSDTQYF.

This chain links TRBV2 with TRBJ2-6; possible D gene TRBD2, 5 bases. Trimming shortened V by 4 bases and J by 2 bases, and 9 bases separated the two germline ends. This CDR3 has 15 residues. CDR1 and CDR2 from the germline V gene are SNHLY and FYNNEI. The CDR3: CASSVRGPGANVLTF. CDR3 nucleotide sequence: TGTGCCAGCAGTGTTCGGGGTCCTGGGGCCAACGTCCTGACTTTC. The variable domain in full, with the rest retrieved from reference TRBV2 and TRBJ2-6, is EPEVTQTPSHQVTQMGQEVILRCVPISNHLYFYWYRQILGQKVEFLVSFYNNEISEKSEIFDDQFSVERPDGSNFTLKIRSTKLEDSAMYFCASSVRGPGANVLTFGAGSRLTVL.

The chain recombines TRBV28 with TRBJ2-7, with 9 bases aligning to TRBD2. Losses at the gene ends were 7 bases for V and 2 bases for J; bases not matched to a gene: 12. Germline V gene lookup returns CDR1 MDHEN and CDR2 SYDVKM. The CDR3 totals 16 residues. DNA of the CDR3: TGTGCCAGCATTCCGCGGGAGGGGGCTTTAACCTACGAGCAGTACTTC. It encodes CASIPREGALTYEQYF.

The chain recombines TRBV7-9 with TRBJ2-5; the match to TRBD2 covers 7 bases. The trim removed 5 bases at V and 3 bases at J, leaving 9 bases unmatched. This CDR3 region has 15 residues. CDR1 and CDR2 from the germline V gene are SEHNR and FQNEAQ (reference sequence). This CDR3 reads CASSPDGGWKETQYF. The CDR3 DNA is TGTGCCAGCAGCCCAGACGGGGGGTGGAAAGAGACCCAGTACTTC.